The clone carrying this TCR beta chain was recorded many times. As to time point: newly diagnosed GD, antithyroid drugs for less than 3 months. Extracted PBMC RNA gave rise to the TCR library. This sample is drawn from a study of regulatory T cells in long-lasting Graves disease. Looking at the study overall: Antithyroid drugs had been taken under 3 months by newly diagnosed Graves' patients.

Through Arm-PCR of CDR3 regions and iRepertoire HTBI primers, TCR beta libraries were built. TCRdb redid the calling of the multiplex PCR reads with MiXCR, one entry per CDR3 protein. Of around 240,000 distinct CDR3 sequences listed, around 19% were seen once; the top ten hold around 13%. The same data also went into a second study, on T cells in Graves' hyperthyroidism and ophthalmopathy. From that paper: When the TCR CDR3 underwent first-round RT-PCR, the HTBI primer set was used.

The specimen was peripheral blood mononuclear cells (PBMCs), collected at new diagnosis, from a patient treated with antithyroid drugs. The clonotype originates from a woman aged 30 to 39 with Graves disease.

DNA for the CDR3: TGTGCCAGCAGCTTCCTGGGGACAGGGGATGCCTACGAGCAGTACTTC. Encoded protein: CASSFLGTGDAYEQYF. The V and J genes are TRBV13 and TRBJ2-7, with 10 bases that match TRBD1. The CDR3 consists of 16 residues. Per the germline V gene, CDR1 is PRHDT and CDR2 is FYEKMQ (reference sequence). The ends lost 3 bases at V and 2 bases at J; junction bases unmatched: 7.